The 20 T cell receptor beta chains listed next were all sequenced from one sample in a study of CD8+ T cells in alopecia areata. Extracted RNA was reverse transcribed into cDNA, the sequencing template. Assay: immunoSEQ multiplex PCR; the TCRdb copy retains only in-frame clones and omits some. The sample holds 110,000 or so clones, 59% seen once. Material: CD8+ T cells sorted from blood. The source is a human donor in good health.

The chain combines TRBV29-1 with TRBJ1-2; possible D gene TRBD1, 5 bases. Germline values: CDR1 SQVTM, CDR2 ANQGSEA. Trimming shortened V by 4 bases and J by 8 bases, and 14 bases separated the two germline ends. This CDR3 is built from 12 residues. The CDR3 DNA is TGCAGCGTTGCGCAGGGAGCCAGGGGCTACACCTTC. Protein product: CSVAQGARGYTF.

The chain employs TRBV7-9 and TRBJ1-1; D gene unclear. The CDR3 has 12 amino acids. Germline V gene lookup returns CDR1 SEHNR and CDR2 FQNEAQ (reference sequence). V was pared by 4 bases and J by 1 base, with 4 bases between. CDR3 DNA: TGTGCCAGCAGCTGGGGGAACACTGAAGCTTTCTTT. Protein sequence: CASSWGNTEAFF.

The rearrangement uses TRBV13 and TRBJ1-2; 9 bases align to TRBD1. CDR1 is PRHDT, CDR2 FYEKMQ, per germline (reference sequence). The CDR3 runs 16 residues. With 5 bases clipped from V and 1 base from J, the junction kept 8 bases outside the gene matches. CDR3 protein: CASSQGTGTINYGYTF. The DNA for the CDR3 is TGTGCCAGCAGCCAAGGGACAGGGACTATTAACTATGGCTACACCTTC.

The CDR3 here is CAISESTDTQYF. In DNA form, the CDR3 reads TGTGCCATCAGTGAGTCGACAGATACGCAGTATTTT. This chain uses TRBV10-3 with TRBJ2-3; D not resolved. Germline V gives CDR1 ENHRY, CDR2 SYGVKD. Trimming left V 0 bases short and J 3 bases short, with 1 base between. The CDR3 covers 12 residues.

The gene calls are TRBV29-1 and TRBJ2-7, with 8 positions matching TRBD2. The CDR3 covers 14 residues. V lost 0 bases to trimming and J lost 5 bases; unmatched junction nucleotides: 6. The V gene's germline CDR1 is SQVTM and CDR2 ANQGSEA. The CDR3 bases are TGCAGCGTTGAAGATCTTGGGACTAGTCACGAGCAGTACTTC. Translated: CSVEDLGTSHEQYF.

The chain couples TRBV7-2 to TRBJ1-6; 7 bases align to TRBD1. The J segment lost 0 bases and the V segment lost 3 bases, leaving 11 bases of the junction unmatched. Germline V lookup: CDR1 SGHTA, CDR2 FQGNSA. The CDR3 has 19 residues. This CDR3 is CASSFPTGDGSSYNSPLHF. The CDR3 nucleotides are TGTGCCAGCAGCTTCCCCACAGGGGATGGAAGCTCCTATAATTCACCCCTCCACTTT.

This chain uses TRBV19 with TRBJ2-1; D is uncertain. Trimming stripped 3 bases from V and 2 bases from J, with 14 bases between. The V gene's germline CDR1 is LNHDA and CDR2 SQIVND (reference sequence). The length of the CDR3 is 16 residues. The DNA for the CDR3 is TGTGCCAGTAGTATTCGGGCGCTAGGGCCCTACAATGAGCAGTTCTTC. Translating gives CASSIRALGPYNEQFF. The full variable domain, in which reference TRBV19 and TRBJ2-1 provide the parts outside the CDR3, is DGGITQSPKYLFRKEGQNVTLSCEQNLNHDAMYWYRQDPGQGLRLIYYSQIVNDFQKGDIAEGYSVSREKKESFPLTVTSAQKNPTAFYLCASSIRALGPYNEQFFGPGTRLTVL.

Remarks on this clone: This sample also contains other DNA sequences that code for the same CDR3. The V and J genes are TRBV30 and TRBJ1-1, with a tentative D call TRBD1 (5 bases). Germline V gene data show CDR1 as GTSNPN and CDR2 as SVGIG (reference sequence). There are 12 residues in the CDR3. V lost 2 bases and J lost 1, with 5 bases in between. CDR3 bases: TGTGCCTGGAGTCAGGGGAACACTGAAGCTTTCTTT. It specifies CAWSQGNTEAFF.

The gene calls are TRBV10-1 and TRBJ2-7; the D gene could be TRBD1 or TRBD2 (5 bases each). The CDR3 length is 15 residues. With 7 bases removed from V and 6 bases from J, the gap between germline ends came to 22 bases. The V gene's germline CDR1 is WNHNN and CDR2 SYGVQD (reference sequence). The CDR3 loop reads CASTISGTSRCEQYF. CDR3 coding DNA: TGCGCCAGCACCATCTCCGGGACCTCAAGGTGCGAGCAGTACTTC.

This clone was counted between two and nine times. V is TRBV11-2 and J is TRBJ2-1; D possibly corresponds to TRBD1 (5 bases). In germline, CDR1 is SGHAT, CDR2 FQNNGV. Trimming removed 1 base at V and 0 bases at J, with 19 bases between. The CDR3 consists of 19 residues. CDR3 residues: CASSLVGLVGAGSYNEQFF. CDR3 nucleotides: TGTGCCAGCAGCTTAGTTGGTCTAGTAGGGGCTGGCTCCTACAATGAGCAGTTCTTC. Supplemented by reference TRBV11-2 and TRBJ2-1, the full variable domain reads EAGVAQSPRYKIIEKRQSVAFWCNPISGHATLYWYQQILGQGPKLLIQFQNNGVVDDSQLPKDRFSAERLKGVDSTLKIQPAKLEDSAVYLCASSLVGLVGAGSYNEQFFGPGTRLTVL.

This clone was observed many times. The V gene is TRBV6-1, the J gene TRBJ2-3; the D gene is possibly TRBD1 (6 bases). The germline gives CDR1 MNHNS, CDR2 SASEGT. V lost 6 bases to trimming and J lost 2 bases, with 15 bases between them. The CDR3 extends over 15 amino acids. CDR3 coding DNA: TGTGCCAGCAGCCGGACAGAAAGCCACACAGATACGCAGTATTTT. Its translation is CASSRTESHTDTQYF.

This clone was detected once. The chain couples TRBV27 to TRBJ1-1; D is uncertain. Deletions cut 3 bases from V and 4 bases from J, with 6 bases between. This CDR3 has 12 amino acids. Germline CDR1 is MNHEY and CDR2 is SMNVEV (reference sequence). CDR3 sequence reads: CASSFWGTEAFF. The CDR3 nucleotides read TGTGCCAGCAGTTTTTGGGGCACTGAAGCTTTCTTT.

In its sample, this clone was seen a few times. The chain couples TRBV27 to TRBJ2-5; TRBD1 aligns across 7 bases. Germline CDR1 and CDR2: MNHEY and SMNVEV (reference sequence). V was pared by 6 bases and J by 4 bases, with 8 bases of the junction left unmatched. This CDR3 contains 14 residues. For the CDR3, the DNA is TGTGCCAGCAGCCGACGACAGGGCCCAGAGACCCAGTACTTC. This translates into CASSRRQGPETQYF.

This sequence joins TRBV28 and TRBJ1-4, with D possibly matching TRBD1 (5 bases). CDR1 and CDR2 from the germline V gene are MDHEN and SYDVKM. The CDR3 covers 14 residues. V dropped 2 bases and J dropped 7 bases, with 11 bases sitting between them. The CDR3 bases are TGTGCCAGCAGTTTACAGGGAGAGGGTGAAAAACTGTTTTTT. It specifies CASSLQGEGEKLFF.

This chain joins TRBV7-9 and TRBJ2-7; 8 bases agree with TRBD1. Germline CDR1 reads SEHNR; CDR2 reads FQNEAQ (reference sequence). V lost 8 bases to trimming and J lost 11 bases; unmatched junction nucleotides: 8. The CDR3 contains 11 residues. The CDR3 DNA reads as TGTGCCAGCGGACCGACAGGGGAGGAGTACTTC. Residues: CASGPTGEEYF.

This clone showed up just once. V is TRBV13 and J is TRBJ2-5; D gene uncertain. The CDR3 has 14 residues. Trimming removed 2 bases from V and 3 bases from J, with 10 bases in between. Per the germline V gene, CDR1 is PRHDT and CDR2 is FYEKMQ (reference sequence). The CDR3 is CASSLKLAEETQYF. For the CDR3, the DNA is TGTGCCAGCAGCTTAAAATTGGCAGAAGAGACCCAGTACTTC.

The rearrangement joins TRBV2 to TRBJ2-3; 8 bases fit TRBD2. V dropped 6 bases and J dropped 1; count of bases not matched to a gene: 3. Germline CDR1 and CDR2: SNHLY and FYNNEI. The CDR3 extends over 14 amino acids. The CDR3 region has the DNA TGTGCCAGCAGCCCGGGAGGGGGCACAGATACGCAGTATTTT. Translating it yields CASSPGGGTDTQYF.

The chain employs TRBV19 and TRBJ2-5; D might be TRBD1 (5 bases). Germline V gives CDR1 LNHDA, CDR2 SQIVND (reference sequence). The CDR3 runs to 12 residues. Deletions cut 7 bases from V and 5 bases from J, with 11 bases between. The CDR3 reads CASTTSGETQYF. CDR3 bases: TGTGCCAGTACCACCTCAGGGGAGACCCAGTACTTC.

As for this clone: At one end the junction does not follow the germline gene, possibly because of a read error. The V call is TRBV2, the J call TRBJ2-7; 12 bases align to TRBD2. The CDR3 covers 12 residues. Germline V gives CDR1 SNHLY, CDR2 FYNNEI. The CDR3 DNA follows: TGTGCCAGCAGCACTAGCGGGGGGACCACGGACTTC. Protein product: CASSTSGGTTDF.

The chain has TRBV6-5 and TRBJ1-5, with a tentative D call TRBD1 (5 bases). The CDR3 has 13 residues. Deletions cut 3 bases from V and 7 bases from J, with 10 bases between. CDR1 is MNHEY and CDR2 is SVGAGI in the germline V gene. The CDR3 sequence: CASSYSGRQPQHF. The CDR3 nucleotides read TGTGCCAGCAGTTATTCGGGACGACAGCCCCAGCATTTT.